The text below deals with one T cell receptor (beta chain). Its matching antigen is unknown. Here immunoSEQ multiplex PCR was the method, and the copy in TCRdb shows in-frame clones only, minus some. The sample yields some 700,000 clones, roughly 88% seen once. V was cut by 1 base and J by 5 bases, with 11 bases left in between. The CDR3 contains 14 residues. Looked up from germline, CDR1 is MNHEY and CDR2 is SVGAGI. The data originate from a study of shared clonotypes between healthy human individuals. Whole-study results and caveats: The donor pool, a small one, limited the genetic and exposure-history diversity represented.

The receptor was derived from a man aged 18-30 years in good health. Some clones in this sample may be carry-over from other donors' samples. Sequenced material: memory CD8+ T cells from PBMCs. As to subset: CD45RO+ cells pooled with CCR7-negative TemRA cells. The rearrangement uses TRBV6-5 and TRBJ2-5; weak D call: TRBD2 (6 bases). The CDR3 sequence is CASSYFTGSETQYF. In DNA, the CDR3 is TGTGCCAGCAGTTACTTTACCGGGAGCGAGACCCAGTACTTC.